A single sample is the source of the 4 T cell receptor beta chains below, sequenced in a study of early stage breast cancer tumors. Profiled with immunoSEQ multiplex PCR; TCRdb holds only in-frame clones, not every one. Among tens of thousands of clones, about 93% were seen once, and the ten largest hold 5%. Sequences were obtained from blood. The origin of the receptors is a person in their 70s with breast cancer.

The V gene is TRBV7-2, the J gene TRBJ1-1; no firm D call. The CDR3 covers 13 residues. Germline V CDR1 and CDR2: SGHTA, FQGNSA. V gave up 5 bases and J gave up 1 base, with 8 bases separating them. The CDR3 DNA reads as TGTGCCAGCAGCCCCCACGGGAACACTGAAGCTTTCTTT. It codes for CASSPHGNTEAFF. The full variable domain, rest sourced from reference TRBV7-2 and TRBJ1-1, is GAGVSQSPSNKVTEKGKDVELRCDPISGHTALYWYRQSLGQGLEFLIYFQGNSAPDKSGLPSDRFSAERTGGSVSTLTIQRTQQEDSAVYLCASSPHGNTEAFFGQGTRLTVV.

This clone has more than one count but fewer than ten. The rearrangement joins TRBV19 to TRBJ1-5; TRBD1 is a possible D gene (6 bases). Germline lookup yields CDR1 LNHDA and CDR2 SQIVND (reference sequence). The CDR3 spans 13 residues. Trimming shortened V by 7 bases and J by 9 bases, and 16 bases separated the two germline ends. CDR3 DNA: TGTGCCAGTATGATTCAACAGGGTGGGCCCCAGCATTTT. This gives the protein CASMIQQGGPQHF.

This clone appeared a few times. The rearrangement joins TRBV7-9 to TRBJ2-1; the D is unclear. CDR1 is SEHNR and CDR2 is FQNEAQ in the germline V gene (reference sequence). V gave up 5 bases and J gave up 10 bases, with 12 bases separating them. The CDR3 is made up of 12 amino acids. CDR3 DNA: TGTGCCAGCAGCGTGGCAAGTACCGAGCAGTTCTTC. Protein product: CASSVASTEQFF. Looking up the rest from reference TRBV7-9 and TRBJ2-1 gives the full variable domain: DTGVSQNPRHKITKRGQNVTFRCDPISEHNRLYWYRQTLGQGPEFLTYFQNEAQLEKSRLLSDRFSAERPKGSFSTLEIQRTEQGDSAMYLCASSVASTEQFFGPGTRLTVL.

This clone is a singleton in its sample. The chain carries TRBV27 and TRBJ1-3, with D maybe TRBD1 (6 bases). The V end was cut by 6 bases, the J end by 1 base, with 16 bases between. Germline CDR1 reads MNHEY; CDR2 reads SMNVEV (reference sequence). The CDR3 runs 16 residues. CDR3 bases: TGTGCCAGCAGCGTTTCAGGGGTGCGGTCTGGAAACACCATATATTTT. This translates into CASSVSGVRSGNTIYF.